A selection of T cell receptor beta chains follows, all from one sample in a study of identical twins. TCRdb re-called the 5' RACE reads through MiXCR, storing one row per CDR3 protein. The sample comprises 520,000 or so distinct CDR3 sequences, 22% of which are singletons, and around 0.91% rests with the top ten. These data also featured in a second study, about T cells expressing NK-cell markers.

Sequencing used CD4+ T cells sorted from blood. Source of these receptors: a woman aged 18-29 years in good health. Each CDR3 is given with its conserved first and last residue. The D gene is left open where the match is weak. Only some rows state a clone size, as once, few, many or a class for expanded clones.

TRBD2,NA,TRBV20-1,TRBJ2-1,CSARRGEAGGPYNEQFF,TGCAGTGCTCGTAGAGGGGAGGCGGGAGGGCCTTACAATGAGCAGTTCTTC
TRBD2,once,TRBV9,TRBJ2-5,CASSVGDSGGLEETQYF,TGTGCCAGCAGCGTAGGGGATAGCGGGGGCCTTGAAGAGACCCAGTACTTC
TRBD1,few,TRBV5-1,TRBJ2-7,CASCATGDSYEQYF,TGCGCCAGCTGTGCGACAGGGGACTCTTACGAGCAGTACTTC
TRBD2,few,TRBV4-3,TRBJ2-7,CASSQDPNSGRVDEQYF,TGCGCCAGCAGCCAAGATCCCAATAGCGGGAGGGTCGACGAGCAGTACTTC
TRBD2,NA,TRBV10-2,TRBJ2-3,CASRRGLAGSDTQYF,TGCGCCAGCAGGAGGGGACTAGCGGGGTCAGATACGCAGTATTTT
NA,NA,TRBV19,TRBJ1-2,CASNDIGANYGYTF,TGTGCCAGTAACGATATAGGGGCTAACTATGGCTACACCTTC
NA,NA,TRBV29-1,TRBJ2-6,CSVEDQGTTLISGANVLTF,TGCAGCGTTGAAGATCAGGGGACCACCCTAATCTCTGGGGCCAACGTCCTGACTTTC
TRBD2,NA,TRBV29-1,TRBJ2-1,CSFSPGGSGRGHEQFF,TGCAGCTTCTCCCCGGGGGGGAGCGGTAGAGGTCATGAGCAGTTCTTC
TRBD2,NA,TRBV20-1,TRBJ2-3,CSARTLAEITDTQYF,TGCAGTGCCAGAACGCTAGCGGAGATCACAGATACGCAGTATTTT
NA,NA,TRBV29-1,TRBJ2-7,CSAVSISYEQYF,TGCAGCGCTGTCAGCATCTCCTACGAGCAGTACTTC
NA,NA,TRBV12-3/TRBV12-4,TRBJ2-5,CASSTQGRWETQYF,TGTGCCAGCAGCACCCAGGGTCGTTGGGAGACCCAGTACTTC
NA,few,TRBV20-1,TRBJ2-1,CSARDGRGADEQFF,TGCAGTGCTAGAGATGGACGGGGGGCCGATGAGCAGTTCTTC
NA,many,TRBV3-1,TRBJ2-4,CASSQDGKNIQYF,TGTGCCAGCAGCCAAGATGGCAAAAACATTCAGTACTTC
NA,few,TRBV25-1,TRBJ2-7,CASSEYFRDEQYF,TGTGCCAGCAGTGAATATTTCCGGGACGAGCAGTACTTC
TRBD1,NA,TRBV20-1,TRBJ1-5,CSATPGRGGLSSNQPQHF,TGCAGTGCTACCCCCGGGAGAGGGGGCCTGAGCAGCAATCAGCCCCAGCATTTT
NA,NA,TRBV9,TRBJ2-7,CASSGAEDEQYF,TGTGCCAGCAGCGGGGCCGAGGACGAGCAGTACTTC
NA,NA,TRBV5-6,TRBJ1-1,CASSLVGDGAEAFF,TGTGCCAGCAGCTTAGTGGGTGACGGTGCTGAAGCTTTCTTT
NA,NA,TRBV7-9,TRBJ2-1,CASSLGARVNEQFF,TGTGCCAGCAGCTTAGGGGCCCGGGTCAATGAGCAGTTCTTC
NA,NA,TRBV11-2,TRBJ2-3,CASSLGIGATDTQYF,TGTGCCAGCAGCTTAGGTATAGGGGCAACTGATACGCAGTATTTT
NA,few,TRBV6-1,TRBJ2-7,CASSPGLETHEQYF,TGTGCCAGCAGTCCTGGGCTAGAGACCCACGAGCAGTACTTC
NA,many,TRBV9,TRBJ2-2,CASSVGTVNTGELFF,TGTGCCAGCAGCGTAGGTACAGTGAACACCGGGGAGCTGTTTTTT
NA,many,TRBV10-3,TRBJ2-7,CAIRSGTGPLEQYF,TGTGCCATCAGGTCCGGGACCGGACCCCTGGAGCAGTACTTC
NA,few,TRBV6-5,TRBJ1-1,CASTRDREAFF,TGTGCCAGCACCCGGGACCGTGAAGCTTTCTTT
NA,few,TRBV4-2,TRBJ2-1,CASSQATHGGRYNEQFF,TGTGCCAGCAGCCAAGCAACCCACGGGGGGCGGTACAATGAGCAGTTCTTC
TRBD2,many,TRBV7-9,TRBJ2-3,CASSPGLAGEDTQYF,TGTGCCAGCAGCCCCGGACTAGCGGGGGAAGATACGCAGTATTTT
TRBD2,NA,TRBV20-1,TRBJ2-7,CSAGTSHSIEQYF,TGCAGTGCGGGGACTAGCCACTCAATCGAGCAGTACTTC
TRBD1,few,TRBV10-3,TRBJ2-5,CAISGGTGTETQYF,TGTGCCATCAGTGGGGGGACAGGGACGGAGACCCAGTACTTC